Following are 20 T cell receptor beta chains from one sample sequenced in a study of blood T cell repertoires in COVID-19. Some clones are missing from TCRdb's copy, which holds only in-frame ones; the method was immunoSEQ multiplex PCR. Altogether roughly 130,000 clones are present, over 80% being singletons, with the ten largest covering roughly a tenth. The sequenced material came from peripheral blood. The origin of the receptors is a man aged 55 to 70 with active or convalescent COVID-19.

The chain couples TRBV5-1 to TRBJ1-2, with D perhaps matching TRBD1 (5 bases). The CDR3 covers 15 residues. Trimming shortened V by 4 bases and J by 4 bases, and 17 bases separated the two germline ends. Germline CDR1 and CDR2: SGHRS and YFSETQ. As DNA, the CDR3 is TGCGCCAGCAGCCTGGGCGGGGCAGCCCGCTATGGCTACACCTTC. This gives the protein CASSLGGAARYGYTF.

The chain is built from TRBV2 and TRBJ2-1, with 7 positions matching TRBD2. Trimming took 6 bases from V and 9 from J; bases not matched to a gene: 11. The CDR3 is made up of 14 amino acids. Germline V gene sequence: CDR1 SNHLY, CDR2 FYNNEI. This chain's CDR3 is CASRLGLGQSEQFF. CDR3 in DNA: TGTGCCAGCAGGCTCGGACTAGGTCAAAGTGAGCAGTTCTTC.

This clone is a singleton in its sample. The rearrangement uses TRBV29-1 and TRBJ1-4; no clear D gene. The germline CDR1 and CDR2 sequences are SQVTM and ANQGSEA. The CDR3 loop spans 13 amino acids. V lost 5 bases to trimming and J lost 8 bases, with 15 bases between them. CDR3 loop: CSVSTGSKEKLFF. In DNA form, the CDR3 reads TGCAGCGTTTCAACCGGGAGCAAGGAAAAACTGTTTTTT. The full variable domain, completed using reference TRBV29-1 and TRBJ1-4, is SAVISQKPSRDICQRGTSLTIQCQVDSQVTMMFWYRQQPGQSLTLIATANQGSEATYESGFVIDKFPISRPNLTFSTLTVSNMSPEDSSIYLCSVSTGSKEKLFFGSGTQLSVL.

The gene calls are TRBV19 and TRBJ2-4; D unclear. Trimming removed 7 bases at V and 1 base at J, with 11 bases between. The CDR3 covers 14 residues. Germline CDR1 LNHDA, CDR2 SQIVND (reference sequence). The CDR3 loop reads CASTEDHAKNIQYF. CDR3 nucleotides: TGTGCCAGTACAGAGGATCATGCCAAAAACATTCAGTACTTC. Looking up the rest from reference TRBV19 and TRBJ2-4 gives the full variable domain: DGGITQSPKYLFRKEGQNVTLSCEQNLNHDAMYWYRQDPGQGLRLIYYSQIVNDFQKGDIAEGYSVSREKKESFPLTVTSAQKNPTAFYLCASTEDHAKNIQYFGAGTRLSVL.

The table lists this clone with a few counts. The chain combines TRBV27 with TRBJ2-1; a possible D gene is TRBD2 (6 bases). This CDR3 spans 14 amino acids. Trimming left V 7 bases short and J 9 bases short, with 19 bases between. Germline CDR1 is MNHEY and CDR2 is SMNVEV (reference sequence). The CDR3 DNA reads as TGTGCCAGCATTCCCCTAGCGAAAGTGGGTGAGCAGTTCTTC. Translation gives CASIPLAKVGEQFF.

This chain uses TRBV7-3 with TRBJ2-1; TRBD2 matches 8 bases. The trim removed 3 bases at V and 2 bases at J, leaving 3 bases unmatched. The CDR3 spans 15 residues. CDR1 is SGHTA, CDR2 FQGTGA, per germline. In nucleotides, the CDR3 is TGTGCCAGCAGCTTGAGTAGCGGGACCTACAATGAGCAGTTCTTC. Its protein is CASSLSSGTYNEQFF. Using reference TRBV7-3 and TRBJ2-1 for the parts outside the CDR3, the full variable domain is GAGVSQTPSNKVTEKGKYVELRCDPISGHTALYWYRQSLGQGPEFLIYFQGTGAADDSGLPNDRFFAVRPEGSVSTLKIQRTERGDSAVYLCASSLSSGTYNEQFFGPGTRLTVL.

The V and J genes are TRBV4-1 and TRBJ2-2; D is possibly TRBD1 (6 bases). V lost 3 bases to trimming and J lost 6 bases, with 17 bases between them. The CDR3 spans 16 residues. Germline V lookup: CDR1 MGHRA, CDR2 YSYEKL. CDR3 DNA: TGCGCCAGCAGCCAGGCAACAGGGATAGTGGCCGGGGAGCTGTTTTTT. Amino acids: CASSQATGIVAGELFF.

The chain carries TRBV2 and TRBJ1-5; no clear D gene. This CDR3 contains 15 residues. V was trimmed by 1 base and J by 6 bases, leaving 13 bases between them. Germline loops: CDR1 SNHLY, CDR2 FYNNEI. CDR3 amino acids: CASSEGGPEGQPQHF. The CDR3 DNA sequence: TGTGCCAGCAGTGAAGGTGGACCGGAGGGTCAGCCCCAGCATTTT.

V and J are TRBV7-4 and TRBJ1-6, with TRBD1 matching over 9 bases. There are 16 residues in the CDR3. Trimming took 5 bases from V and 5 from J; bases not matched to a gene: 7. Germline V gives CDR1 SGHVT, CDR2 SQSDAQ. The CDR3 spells CASSTGTGLDNSPLHF. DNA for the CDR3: TGTGCCAGCAGCACAGGGACAGGGTTGGATAATTCACCCCTCCACTTT.

CDR3 nucleotides: TGTGCCAGTAGTATAGACGGCTCTGGGGCCAACGTCCTGACTTTC. Protein: CASSIDGSGANVLTF. The chain combines TRBV19 with TRBJ2-6; D uncertain. Germline CDR1 LNHDA, CDR2 SQIVND (reference sequence). Trimming left V 0 bases short and J 0 bases short, with 3 bases between. The CDR3 length is 15 residues. Full variable domain (missing parts from reference TRBV19 and TRBJ2-6): DGGITQSPKYLFRKEGQNVTLSCEQNLNHDAMYWYRQDPGQGLRLIYYSQIVNDFQKGDIAEGYSVSREKKESFPLTVTSAQKNPTAFYLCASSIDGSGANVLTFGAGSRLTVL.

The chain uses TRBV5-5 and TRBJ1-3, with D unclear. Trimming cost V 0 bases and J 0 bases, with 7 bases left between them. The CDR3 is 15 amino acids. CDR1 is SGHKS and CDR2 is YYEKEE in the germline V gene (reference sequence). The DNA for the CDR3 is TGTGCCAGCAGCTTGGAGCGGTACTCTGGAAACACCATATATTTT. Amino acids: CASSLERYSGNTIYF.

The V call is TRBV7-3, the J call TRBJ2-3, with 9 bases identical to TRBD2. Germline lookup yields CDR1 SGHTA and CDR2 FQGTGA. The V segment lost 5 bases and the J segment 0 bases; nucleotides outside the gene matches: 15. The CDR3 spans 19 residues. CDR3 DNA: TGTGCCAGCAGCCCTTATGGGCTAGCGGGATCGAGTAGCACAGATACGCAGTATTTT. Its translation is CASSPYGLAGSSSTDTQYF.

CDR3 region: CASSLQGLLRGANVLTF. CDR3 nucleotides: TGTGCCAGCAGCTTACAGGGGTTGCTACGTGGGGCCAACGTCCTGACTTTC. V is TRBV7-2 and J is TRBJ2-6; weak D call: TRBD1 (6 bases). Germline V lookup: CDR1 SGHTA, CDR2 FQGNSA. Trimming pared 2 bases from V and 3 bases from J, leaving 14 bases between. The CDR3 covers 17 residues. Supplemented by reference TRBV7-2 and TRBJ2-6, the full variable domain reads GAGVSQSPSNKVTEKGKDVELRCDPISGHTALYWYRQSLGQGLEFLIYFQGNSAPDKSGLPSDRFSAERTGGSVSTLTIQRTQQEDSAVYLCASSLQGLLRGANVLTFGAGSRLTVL.

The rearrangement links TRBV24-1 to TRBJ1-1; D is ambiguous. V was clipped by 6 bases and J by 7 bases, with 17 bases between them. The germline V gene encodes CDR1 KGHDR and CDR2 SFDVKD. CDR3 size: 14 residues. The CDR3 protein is CATSSSGRLNEAFF. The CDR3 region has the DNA TGTGCCACCAGTTCCTCGGGGAGGTTAAATGAAGCTTTCTTT.

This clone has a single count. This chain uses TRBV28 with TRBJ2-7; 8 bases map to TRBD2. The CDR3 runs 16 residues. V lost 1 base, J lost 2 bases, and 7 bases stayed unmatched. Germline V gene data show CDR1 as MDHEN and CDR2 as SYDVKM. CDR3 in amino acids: CASSLLRGALAYEQYF. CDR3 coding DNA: TGTGCCAGCAGTTTATTGCGGGGGGCCCTCGCCTACGAGCAGTACTTC.

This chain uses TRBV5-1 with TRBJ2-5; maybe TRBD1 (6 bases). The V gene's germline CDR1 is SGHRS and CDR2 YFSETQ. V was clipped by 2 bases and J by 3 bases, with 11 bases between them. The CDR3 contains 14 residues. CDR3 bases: TGCGCCAGCAGCTTAGCCAGGGGTGAAGAGACCCAGTACTTC. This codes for CASSLARGEETQYF.

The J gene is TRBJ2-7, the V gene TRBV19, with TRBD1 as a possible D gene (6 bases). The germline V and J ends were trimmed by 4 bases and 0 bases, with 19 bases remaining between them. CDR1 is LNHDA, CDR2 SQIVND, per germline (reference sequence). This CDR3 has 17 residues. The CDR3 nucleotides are TGTGCCAGTAGTACCGACAGGCCTGGTCTCCCCTCCTACGAGCAGTACTTC. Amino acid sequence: CASSTDRPGLPSYEQYF.

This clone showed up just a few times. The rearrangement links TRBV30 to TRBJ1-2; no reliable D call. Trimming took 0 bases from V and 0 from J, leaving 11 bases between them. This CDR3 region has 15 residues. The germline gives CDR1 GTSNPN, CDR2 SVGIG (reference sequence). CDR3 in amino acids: CAWSVRHRANYGYTF. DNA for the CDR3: TGTGCCTGGAGTGTCCGACACAGAGCTAACTATGGCTACACCTTC.

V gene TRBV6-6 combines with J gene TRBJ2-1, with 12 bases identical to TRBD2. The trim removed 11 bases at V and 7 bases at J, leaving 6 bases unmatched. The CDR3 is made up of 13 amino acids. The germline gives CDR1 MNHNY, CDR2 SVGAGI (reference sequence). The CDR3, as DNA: TGTGCCGGAACTACTAGCGGGAGGAATGAGCAGTTCTTC. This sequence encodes CAGTTSGRNEQFF.

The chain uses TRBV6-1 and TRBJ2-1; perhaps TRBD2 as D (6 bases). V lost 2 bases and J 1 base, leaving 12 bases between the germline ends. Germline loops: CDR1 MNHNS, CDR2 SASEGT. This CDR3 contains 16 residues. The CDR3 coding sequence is TGTGCCAGCAGTGAACAAGCGGGCACTTCCTACAATGAGCAGTTCTTC. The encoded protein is CASSEQAGTSYNEQFF.